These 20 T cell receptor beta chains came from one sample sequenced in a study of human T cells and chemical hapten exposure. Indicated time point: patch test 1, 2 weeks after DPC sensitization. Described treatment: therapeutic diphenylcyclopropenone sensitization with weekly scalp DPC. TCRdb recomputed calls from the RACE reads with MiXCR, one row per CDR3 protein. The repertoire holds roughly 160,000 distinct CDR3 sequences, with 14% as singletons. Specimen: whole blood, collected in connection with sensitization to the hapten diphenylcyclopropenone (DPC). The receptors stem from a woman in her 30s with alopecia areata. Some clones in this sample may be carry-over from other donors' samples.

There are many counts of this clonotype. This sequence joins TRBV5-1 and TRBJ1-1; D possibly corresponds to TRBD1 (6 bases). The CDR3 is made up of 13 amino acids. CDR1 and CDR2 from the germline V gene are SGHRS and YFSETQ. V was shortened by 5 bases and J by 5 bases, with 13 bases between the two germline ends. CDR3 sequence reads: CASSHRDKTEAFF. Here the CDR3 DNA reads TGCGCCAGCAGTCACAGGGATAAAACTGAAGCTTTCTTT.

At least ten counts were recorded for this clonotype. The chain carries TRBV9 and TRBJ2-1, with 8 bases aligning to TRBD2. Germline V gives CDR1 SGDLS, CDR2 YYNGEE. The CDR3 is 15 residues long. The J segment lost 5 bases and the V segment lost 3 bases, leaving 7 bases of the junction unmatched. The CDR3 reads CASSDNSGTHNEQFF. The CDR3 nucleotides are TGTGCCAGCAGCGATAATAGCGGGACCCACAATGAGCAGTTCTTC.

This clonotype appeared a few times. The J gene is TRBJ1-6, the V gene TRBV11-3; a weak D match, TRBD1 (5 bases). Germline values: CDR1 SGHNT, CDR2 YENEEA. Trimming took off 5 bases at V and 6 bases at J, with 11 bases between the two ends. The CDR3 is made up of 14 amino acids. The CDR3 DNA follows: TGTGCCAGCAGCCCGCGACAGACTAATTCACCCCTCCACTTT. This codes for CASSPRQTNSPLHF. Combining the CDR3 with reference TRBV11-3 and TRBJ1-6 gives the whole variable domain EAGVVQSPRYKIIEKKQPVAFWCNPISGHNTLYWYLQNLGQGPELLIRYENEEAVDDSQLPKDRFSAERLKGVDSTLKIQPAELGDSAVYLCASSPRQTNSPLHFGNGTRLTVT.

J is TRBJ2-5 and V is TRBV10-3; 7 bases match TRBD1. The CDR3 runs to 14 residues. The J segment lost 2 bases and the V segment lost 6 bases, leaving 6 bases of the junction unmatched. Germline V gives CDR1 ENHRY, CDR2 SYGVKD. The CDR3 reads CAIRGTAEQETQYF. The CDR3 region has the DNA TGTGCCATCAGAGGGACAGCAGAGCAAGAGACCCAGTACTTC.

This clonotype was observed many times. As DNA, the CDR3 is TGCGCCAGCAGCTCCCCTTCGAGCGGGGGCATGGGGAGCACAGATACGCAGTATTTT. Translated: CASSSPSSGGMGSTDTQYF. V and J are TRBV5-1 and TRBJ2-3, with TRBD2 identical over 8 bases. Germline CDR1 SGHRS, CDR2 YFSETQ. Trimming took 3 bases from V and 0 from J; bases not matched to a gene: 15. This CDR3 spans 19 amino acids.

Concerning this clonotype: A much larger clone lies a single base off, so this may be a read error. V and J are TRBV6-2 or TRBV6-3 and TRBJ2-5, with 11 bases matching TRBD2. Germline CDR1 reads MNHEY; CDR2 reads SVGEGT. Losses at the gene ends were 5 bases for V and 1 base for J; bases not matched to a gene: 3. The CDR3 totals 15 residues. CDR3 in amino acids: CASSHTSGGQETQYF. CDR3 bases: TGTGCCAGCAGTCACACTAGCGGGGGCCAAGAGACCCAGTACTTC.

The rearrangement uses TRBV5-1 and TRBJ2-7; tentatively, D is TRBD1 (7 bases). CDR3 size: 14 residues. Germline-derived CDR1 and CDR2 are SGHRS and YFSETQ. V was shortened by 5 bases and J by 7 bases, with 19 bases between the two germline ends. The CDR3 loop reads CASRPGGPRDEQYF. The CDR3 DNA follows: TGCGCCAGCAGGCCAGGGGGGCCCCGAGATGAGCAGTACTTC. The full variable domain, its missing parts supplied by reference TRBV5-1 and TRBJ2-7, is KAGVTQTPRYLIKTRGQQVTLSCSPISGHRSVSWYQQTPGQGLQFLFEYFSETQRNKGNFPGRFSGRQFSNSRSEMNVSTLELGDSALYLCASRPGGPRDEQYFGPGTRLTVT.

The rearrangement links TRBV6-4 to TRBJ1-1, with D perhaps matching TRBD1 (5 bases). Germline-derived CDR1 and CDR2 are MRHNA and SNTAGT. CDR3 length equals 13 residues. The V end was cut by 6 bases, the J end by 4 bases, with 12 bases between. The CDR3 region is CASSQWGGTEAFF. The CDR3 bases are TGTGCCAGCAGCCAGTGGGGGGGCACTGAAGCTTTCTTT.

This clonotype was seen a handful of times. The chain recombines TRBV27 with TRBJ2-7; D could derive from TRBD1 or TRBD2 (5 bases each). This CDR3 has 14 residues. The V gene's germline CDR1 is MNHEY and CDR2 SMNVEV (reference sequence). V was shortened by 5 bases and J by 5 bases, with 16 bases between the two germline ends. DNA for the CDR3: TGTGCCAGCAGTACTCGGGGCCTGTGGGACGAGCAGTACTTC. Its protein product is CASSTRGLWDEQYF.

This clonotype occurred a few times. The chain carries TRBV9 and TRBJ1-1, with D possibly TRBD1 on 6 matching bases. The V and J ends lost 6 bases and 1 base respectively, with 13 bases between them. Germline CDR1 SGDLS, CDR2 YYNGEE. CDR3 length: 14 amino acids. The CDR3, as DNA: TGTGCCAGCACAGGGGACGCATCGAACACTGAAGCTTTCTTT. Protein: CASTGDASNTEAFF.

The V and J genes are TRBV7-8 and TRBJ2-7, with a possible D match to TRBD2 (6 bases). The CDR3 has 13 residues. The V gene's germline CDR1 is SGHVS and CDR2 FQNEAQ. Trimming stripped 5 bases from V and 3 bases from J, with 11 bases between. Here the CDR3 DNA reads TGTGCCAGCAGCCCGGGGGTCGTCTACGAGCAGTACTTC. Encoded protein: CASSPGVVYEQYF.

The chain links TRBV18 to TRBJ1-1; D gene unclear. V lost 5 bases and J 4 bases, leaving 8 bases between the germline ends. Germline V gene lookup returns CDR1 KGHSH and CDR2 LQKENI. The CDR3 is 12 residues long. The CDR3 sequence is CASSTEATEAFF. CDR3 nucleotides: TGTGCCAGCTCAACAGAGGCCACTGAAGCTTTCTTT.

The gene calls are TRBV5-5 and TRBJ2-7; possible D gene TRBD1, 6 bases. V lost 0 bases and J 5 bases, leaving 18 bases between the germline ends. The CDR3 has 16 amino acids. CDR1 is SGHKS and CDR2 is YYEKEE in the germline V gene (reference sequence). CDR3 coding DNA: TGTGCCAGCAGCTTGGAAGGTGCCAGGGGCCCCCACGAGCAGTACTTC. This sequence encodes CASSLEGARGPHEQYF.

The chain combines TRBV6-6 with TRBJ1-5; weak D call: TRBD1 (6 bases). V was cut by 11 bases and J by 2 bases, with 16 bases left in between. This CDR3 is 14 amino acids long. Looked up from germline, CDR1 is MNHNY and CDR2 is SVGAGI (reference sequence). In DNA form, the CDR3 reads TGTGCCGCCGTTGGAGGGGGTGGCAATCAGCCCCAGCATTTT. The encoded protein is CAAVGGGGNQPQHF.

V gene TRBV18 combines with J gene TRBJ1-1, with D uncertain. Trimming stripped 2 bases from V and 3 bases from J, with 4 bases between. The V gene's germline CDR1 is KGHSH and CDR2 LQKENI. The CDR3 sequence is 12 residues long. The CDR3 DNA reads TGTGCCAGCTCACCAGAGGACACTGAAGCTTTCTTT. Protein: CASSPEDTEAFF.

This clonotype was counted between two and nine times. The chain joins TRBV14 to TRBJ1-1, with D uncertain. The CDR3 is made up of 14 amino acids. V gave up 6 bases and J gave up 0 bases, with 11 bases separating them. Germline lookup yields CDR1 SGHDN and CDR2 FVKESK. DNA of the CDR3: TGTGCCAGCAGTCATAGAGGGTTGAACACTGAAGCTTTCTTT. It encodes CASSHRGLNTEAFF.

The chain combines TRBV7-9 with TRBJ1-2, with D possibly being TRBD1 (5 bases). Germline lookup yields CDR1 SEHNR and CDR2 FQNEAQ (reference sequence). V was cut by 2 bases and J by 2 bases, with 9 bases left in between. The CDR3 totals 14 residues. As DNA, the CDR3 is TGTGCCAGCAGCTTAATGGGACCCAACTATGGCTACACCTTC. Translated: CASSLMGPNYGYTF.

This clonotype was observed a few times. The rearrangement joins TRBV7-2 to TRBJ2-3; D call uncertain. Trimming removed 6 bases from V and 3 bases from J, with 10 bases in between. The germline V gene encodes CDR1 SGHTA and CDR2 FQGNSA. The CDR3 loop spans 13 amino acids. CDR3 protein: CASSIGWTDTQYF. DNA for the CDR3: TGTGCCAGCAGTATAGGGTGGACAGATACGCAGTATTTT.

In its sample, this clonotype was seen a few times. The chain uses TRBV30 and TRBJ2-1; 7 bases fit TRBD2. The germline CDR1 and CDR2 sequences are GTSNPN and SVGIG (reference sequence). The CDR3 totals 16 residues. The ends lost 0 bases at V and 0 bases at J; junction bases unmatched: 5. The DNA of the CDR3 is TGTGCCTGGAGTGTATCGGGCGGGAGCTCCTACAATGAGCAGTTCTTC. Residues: CAWSVSGGSSYNEQFF.

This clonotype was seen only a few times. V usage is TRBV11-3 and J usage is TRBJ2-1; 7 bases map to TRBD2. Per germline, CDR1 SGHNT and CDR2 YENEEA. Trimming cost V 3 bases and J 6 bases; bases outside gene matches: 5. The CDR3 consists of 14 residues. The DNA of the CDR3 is TGTGCCAGCAGCTTTGGCGGGGGACTCAATGAGCAGTTCTTC. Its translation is CASSFGGGLNEQFF.